A selection of T cell receptor beta chains follows, all from one sample in a study of T-cell memory formation after mild COVID-19. TCRdb recomputed calls from the 5' RACE reads with MiXCR, one row per CDR3 protein. Of 120,000 to 150,000 distinct CDR3 sequences listed, approximately 5.7% are singletons. Specimen: PBMCs or a T cell subset sorted from them (not recorded which). These receptors were taken from an adult woman who had mild COVID-19 (a few samples of this study predate the infection). Cell type and time point are not known. CDR3s include the opening cysteine and the closing phenylalanine or tryptophan. A D gene is named only where the DNA matches it firmly. Rows may omit the clone size; those that give it use once, few, many or a size class.

v_gene,d_gene,j_gene,abundance,CDR3aa,CDR3nt
TRBV5-1,NA,TRBJ1-2,NA,CASSLAPPGDGYTF,TGCGCCAGCAGCTTGGCCCCTCCAGGGGATGGCTACACCTTC
TRBV5-5,NA,TRBJ1-4,many,CASSWGTGNEKLFF,TGTGCCAGCAGCTGGGGGACGGGGAATGAAAAACTGTTTTTT
TRBV18,TRBD1,TRBJ1-2,NA,CASSILQGDYGYTF,TGTGCCAGCTCAATCCTACAGGGGGACTATGGCTACACCTTC
TRBV7-9,NA,TRBJ2-2,few,CASSLLQGSGELFF,TGTGCCAGCAGCTTATTGCAGGGATCCGGGGAGCTGTTTTTT
TRBV5-6,TRBD2,TRBJ2-1,few,CASSFGLGAPDEQFF,TGTGCCAGCAGCTTTGGACTAGGGGCCCCCGATGAGCAGTTCTTC
TRBV20-1,NA,TRBJ2-1,many,CSARVKIEQFF,TGCAGTGCTAGAGTCAAGATTGAGCAGTTCTTC
TRBV3-1,NA,TRBJ2-7,few,CASSQLHNSYEQYF,TGTGCCAGCAGCCAATTACACAATTCCTACGAGCAGTACTTC
TRBV5-1,NA,TRBJ2-5,many,CASSDGASVGETQYF,TGCGCCAGCAGCGATGGGGCTAGCGTTGGGGAGACCCAGTACTTC
TRBV4-2,NA,TRBJ1-5,NA,CASSQSSNQPQHF,TGTGCCAGCAGCCAAAGTAGCAATCAGCCCCAGCATTTT
TRBV7-2,TRBD1,TRBJ2-7,many,CASSLGQGSSYEQYF,TGTGCCAGCAGCTTAGGACAGGGCAGCTCCTACGAGCAGTACTTC
TRBV12-3/TRBV12-4,TRBD1,TRBJ2-6,NA,CASSIRQGAGSGANVLTF,TGTGCCAGCAGTATTAGGCAGGGGGCAGGTTCTGGGGCCAACGTCCTGACTTTC
TRBV29-1,TRBD1,TRBJ2-1,many,CSVSTRTGFFEQFF,TGCAGCGTGTCCACTCGGACAGGGTTTTTTGAGCAGTTCTTC
TRBV12-3/TRBV12-4,NA,TRBJ1-1,many,CASNRERYTEAFF,TGTGCCAGCAACCGGGAGCGGTACACTGAAGCTTTCTTT
TRBV7-3,TRBD1,TRBJ2-2,few,CASSLSSGTGYTGELFF,TGTGCCAGCAGCTTAAGTTCCGGGACAGGGTACACCGGGGAGCTGTTTTTT
TRBV24-1,NA,TRBJ1-1,NA,CATRGGGGEAFF,TGTGCCACCCGAGGAGGCGGTGGAGAAGCTTTCTTT
TRBV7-6,TRBD2,TRBJ2-5,NA,CASSLGLALMETQYF,TGTGCCAGCAGCTTAGGACTAGCGCTCATGGAGACCCAGTACTTC
TRBV27,NA,TRBJ1-4,NA,CASRSRDAYNEKLFF,TGTGCCAGCAGGAGCCGGGACGCATATAATGAAAAACTGTTTTTT
TRBV5-1,NA,TRBJ2-5,few,CASSLEARTLGETQYF,TGCGCCAGCAGCTTGGAAGCCAGGACGCTAGGGGAGACCCAGTACTTC
TRBV18,NA,TRBJ2-3,many,CASSPGPSTDTQYF,TGTGCCAGCTCACCGGGACCGAGCACAGATACGCAGTATTTT
TRBV6-1,NA,TRBJ2-1,NA,CASSGIWRGWNEQFF,TGTGCCAGCAGTGGAATTTGGCGGGGATGGAATGAGCAGTTCTTC
TRBV7-9,NA,TRBJ1-1,few,CASSLLGRTEAFF,TGTGCCAGCAGCTTGCTAGGTAGGACTGAAGCTTTCTTT
TRBV24-1,TRBD2,TRBJ2-3,few,CATSDFPESGGLQYF,TGTGCCACCAGTGATTTCCCCGAAAGCGGGGGTCTCCAGTATTTT
TRBV20-1,NA,TRBJ2-1,NA,CSVWLSIYNEQFF,TGCAGTGTGTGGCTAAGTATCTACAATGAGCAGTTCTTC
TRBV11-1,NA,TRBJ2-1,few,CASSLARSSYNEQFF,TGTGCCAGCAGCTTGGCGAGGAGCTCCTACAATGAGCAGTTCTTC
TRBV11-3,TRBD2,TRBJ2-4,many,CASSPGLDENIQYF,TGTGCCAGCAGCCCCGGACTAGATGAAAACATTCAGTACTTC
TRBV7-9,TRBD1,TRBJ1-1,few,CASSTPGQGVNEAFF,TGTGCCAGCAGCACACCGGGACAGGGGGTGAATGAAGCTTTCTTT
TRBV9,NA,TRBJ2-1,many,CASSVGPNLGNEQFF,TGTGCCAGCAGCGTAGGCCCTAACCTAGGGAATGAGCAGTTCTTC
TRBV6-5,TRBD1,TRBJ1-2,few,CASSSLDRAYGYTF,TGTGCCAGCAGTTCCCTTGACAGGGCCTATGGCTACACCTTC
TRBV20-1,TRBD1,TRBJ1-5,many,CSATGGNQPQHF,TGCAGTGCTACAGGGGGGAATCAGCCCCAGCATTTT
TRBV4-1,TRBD1,TRBJ1-1,NA,CASSLDRGTAFF,TGCGCCAGCAGCCTAGACAGGGGTACAGCTTTCTTT
TRBV5-1,NA,TRBJ2-5,many,CASSLVTGQETQYF,TGCGCCAGCAGCTTGGTTACAGGGCAAGAGACCCAGTACTTC
TRBV7-2,TRBD2,TRBJ2-1,many,CASSLGTGLAGGQFF,TGTGCCAGCAGCTTAGGGACGGGACTAGCGGGGGGGCAGTTCTTC
TRBV5-1,NA,TRBJ2-3,many,CASSRGDGTDTQYF,TGCGCCAGCAGCCGTGGGGATGGCACAGATACGCAGTATTTT
TRBV20-1,TRBD1,TRBJ1-3,many,CSAPTSGTGLSGNTIYF,TGCAGTGCTCCGACTTCCGGGACAGGTCTCTCTGGAAACACCATATATTTT
TRBV9,TRBD1,TRBJ1-2,NA,CASSSRQGVNYGYTF,TGTGCCAGCAGCTCTCGACAGGGAGTTAACTATGGCTACACCTTC
TRBV11-2,TRBD2,TRBJ2-7,NA,CASSTLAGATYEQYF,TGTGCCAGCAGCACTCTAGCGGGCGCAACCTACGAGCAGTACTTC
TRBV20-1,TRBD1,TRBJ1-5,many,CSALGQTNQPQHF,TGCAGTGCTTTGGGACAGACCAATCAGCCCCAGCATTTT